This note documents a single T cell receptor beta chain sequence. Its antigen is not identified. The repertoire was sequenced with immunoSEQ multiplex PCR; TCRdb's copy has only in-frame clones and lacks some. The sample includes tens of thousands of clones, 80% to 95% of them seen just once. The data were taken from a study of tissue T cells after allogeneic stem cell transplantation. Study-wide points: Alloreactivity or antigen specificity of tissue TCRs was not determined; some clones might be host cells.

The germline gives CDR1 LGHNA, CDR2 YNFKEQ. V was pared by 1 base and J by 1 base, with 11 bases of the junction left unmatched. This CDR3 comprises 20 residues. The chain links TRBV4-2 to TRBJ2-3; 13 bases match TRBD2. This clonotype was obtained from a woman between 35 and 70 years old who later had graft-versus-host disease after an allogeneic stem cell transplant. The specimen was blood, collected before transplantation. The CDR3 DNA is TGTGCCAGCAGCCAAGCGGGACTAGCGGGACTGAGGGGCGGCACAGATACGCAGTATTTT. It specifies CASSQAGLAGLRGGTDTQYF.